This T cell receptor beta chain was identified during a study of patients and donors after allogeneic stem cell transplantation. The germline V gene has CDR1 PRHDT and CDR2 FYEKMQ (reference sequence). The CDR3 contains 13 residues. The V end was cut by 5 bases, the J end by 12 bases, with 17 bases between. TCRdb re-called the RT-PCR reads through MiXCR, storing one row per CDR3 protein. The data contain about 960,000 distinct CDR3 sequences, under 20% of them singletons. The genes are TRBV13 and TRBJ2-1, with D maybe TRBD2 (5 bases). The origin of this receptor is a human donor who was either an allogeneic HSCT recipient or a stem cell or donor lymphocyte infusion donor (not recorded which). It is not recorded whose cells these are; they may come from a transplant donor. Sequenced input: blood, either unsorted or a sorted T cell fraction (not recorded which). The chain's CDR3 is CASSVATPPGQFF. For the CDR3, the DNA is TGTGCCAGCAGCGTAGCGACCCCTCCTGGGCAGTTCTTC.